This is a list of T cell receptor beta chains from one sample in a study of T cell responses to AZD1222 COVID-19 vaccine. The assay was immunoSEQ multiplex PCR, and TCRdb's table has in-frame clones only and misses some. The sample records over 100,000 clones, over 90% being singletons. The sample here was peripheral blood, taken on day 0 of AZD1222 vaccination. These receptors were taken from an adult in good health. The CDR3 runs from the conserved cysteine through the conserved F or W. Each record gives: V gene, J gene, clone size, D gene, CDR3 DNA, CDR3 protein. D genes are given only for firm matches. Size tells how often a clone was seen (once, few, many) or the class of an expanded clone, and some rows leave it out.

TRBV5-1	TRBJ2-3	few	.	TGCGCCAGCAGCAAAAACCGAAACACAGATACGCAGTATTTT	CASSKNRNTDTQYF
TRBV11-2	TRBJ2-5	.	TRBD2	TGTGCCAGCAGCTTGACGGGAGGGAAAGAGACCCAGTACTTC	CASSLTGGKETQYF
TRBV4-1	TRBJ2-2	.	TRBD1	TGCGCCAGCAGCCAAGGACAGACAGGGATCACCGGGGAGCTGTTTTTT	CASSQGQTGITGELFF
TRBV5-4	TRBJ2-2	.	TRBD2	TGTGCCAGCGGTCCTTATAGCGGGACCAACACCGGGGAGCTGTTTTTT	CASGPYSGTNTGELFF
TRBV19	TRBJ1-1	.	.	TGTGCCAGTAGTATAGGATTTTCTATGGGGCAGGGCACTGAAGCTTTCTTT	CASSIGFSMGQGTEAFF
TRBV19	TRBJ1-5	.	.	TGTGCCAGTAGTGTTGACTCCTTGGGCAATCAGCCCCAGCATTTT	CASSVDSLGNQPQHF
TRBV20-1	TRBJ2-7	.	.	TGCAGTGCTAGTCGTGATGCCTACGAGCAGTACTTC	CSASRDAYEQYF
TRBV25-1	TRBJ1-1	.	.	TGTGCCAGTATGGGACACACGAACACTGAAGCTTTCTTT	CASMGHTNTEAFF
TRBV19	TRBJ2-3	.	TRBD1	TGTGCCAGTAGTATAGCTGGGACAGGCACAGATACGCAGTATTTT	CASSIAGTGTDTQYF
TRBV9	TRBJ2-5	once	.	TGTGCCAGCAGCGTAGGCGGAAGCGGAACCCAAGAGACCCAGTACTTC	CASSVGGSGTQETQYF